This is a list of T cell receptor beta chains from one sample in a study of T cell repertoires in cytomegalovirus infection. TCRdb re-derived calls from the reads in MiXCR, one entry per CDR3 protein. The table has 700,000 to 850,000 distinct CDR3 sequences, 32% seen once. The antigens these receptors bind are not known. The material was cultured CD8+ T cells from PBMCs, obtained from culture after CMV antigen stimulation. The receptors come from a human donor in good health (CMV status not recorded). Some clones in this sample may be carry-over from other donors' samples. Each CDR3 is given with its conserved first and last residue.

TRBV7-6,TRBJ2-7,CASSLEGGTGFYEQYF
TRBV5-4,TRBJ2-1,CASSLGRLVSDNELFF
TRBV27,TRBJ2-1,CASSLFRIAGGTYNEQFF
TRBV27,TRBJ1-2,CASSLSIPPRRGGGYTF
TRBV20-1,TRBJ2-1,CSASDLRYNEQFF
TRBV20-1,TRBJ1-6,CSARDLEMYSPLHF
TRBV27,TRBJ1-4,CASSQGTGYKLFF
TRBV7-8,TRBJ1-4,CASSLLRGLRREKLFF
TRBV28,TRBJ2-7,CASSVDGYEQYF
TRBV13,TRBJ2-5,CASSASQGSQETQYF